The 24 T cell receptor beta chains given below trace back to one sample, sequenced in a study of post-analysis software for immune sequencing data. Study-wide results and caveats: About five TRBV segments, including TRBV5-6, TRBV5-1 and TRBV20-1, were more frequent in patients than controls.

The library was made from cDNA and included unique molecular identifiers. TCRdb reanalysed the PCR reads using MiXCR and keeps one entry per CDR3 protein. The table lists about 400,000 distinct CDR3 sequences, roughly 38% of them singletons. The antigens of these receptors remain unknown. Sequencing was performed on blood. These receptors came from a girl between 10 and 17 years old with multiple sclerosis.

The chain links TRBV7-9 to TRBJ2-7, with D perhaps TRBD1 (6 bases). The CDR3 has 14 amino acids. The germline CDR1 and CDR2 sequences are SEHNR and FQNEAQ (reference sequence). The germline V and J ends were trimmed by 5 bases and 2 bases, with 13 bases remaining between them. The CDR3 here is CASSLTGSPYEQYF. In nucleotides, the CDR3 is TGTGCCAGCAGCCTAACAGGGTCCCCCTACGAGCAGTACTTC.

This clonotype was counted between two and nine times. The rearrangement joins TRBV9 to TRBJ2-1, with TRBD1 matching 8 bases. The ends lost 3 bases at V and 3 bases at J; junction bases unmatched: 5. The CDR3 has 15 residues. Germline V gene data show CDR1 as SGDLS and CDR2 as YYNGEE. CDR3 amino acids: CASSADRVLYNEQFF. The CDR3 coding sequence is TGTGCCAGCAGCGCGGACAGGGTCCTCTACAATGAGCAGTTCTTC.

This clonotype was counted only a few times. This rearrangement joins TRBV12-3 or TRBV12-4 to TRBJ2-7; TRBD2 might be the D (6 bases). This CDR3 region has 14 residues. V was cut by 6 bases and J by 0 bases, with 12 bases left in between. CDR3 bases: TGTGCCAGCAGACCCCCTAGCGCCTCCTACGAGCAGTACTTC. Protein product: CASRPPSASYEQYF.

This chain uses TRBV3-1 with TRBJ1-2, with 8 bases lining up with TRBD1. The CDR3 spans 18 residues. J was trimmed by 3 bases and V by 3 bases; bases with no gene match: 15. Germline-derived CDR1 and CDR2 are LGHDT and YNNKEL (reference sequence). The DNA for the CDR3 is TGTGCCAGCAGCCATTCCCCATTCCGACAGGGGATCCACTATGGCTACACCTTC. Its translation: CASSHSPFRQGIHYGYTF. The variable domain in full, with the rest retrieved from reference TRBV3-1 and TRBJ1-2, is DTAVSQTPKYLVTQMGNDKSIKCEQNLGHDTMYWYKQDSKKFLKIMFSYNNKELIINETVPNRFSPKSPDKAHLNLHINSLELGDSAVYFCASSHSPFRQGIHYGYTFGSGTRLTVV.

This clonotype turned up a few times. V gene TRBV20-1 combines with J gene TRBJ2-1, with D hard to call. V was clipped by 2 bases and J by 0 bases, with 11 bases between them. CDR3 size: 15 residues. The germline V gene has CDR1 DFQATT and CDR2 SNEGSKA (reference sequence). The CDR3 here is CSARPRLSSYNEQFF. CDR3 sequence (DNA): TGCAGTGCTAGACCCCGGTTGAGCTCCTACAATGAGCAGTTCTTC.

This clonotype was recorded a few times. This chain uses TRBV11-2 with TRBJ1-1; D remains ambiguous. Trimming left V 1 base short and J 5 bases short, with 11 bases between. This CDR3 comprises 14 residues. CDR1 is SGHAT, CDR2 FQNNGV, per germline. CDR3 loop: CASSLGGFSTEAFF. In nucleotides, the CDR3 is TGTGCCAGCAGCTTAGGGGGATTTTCTACTGAAGCTTTCTTT.

The gene calls are TRBV6-5 and TRBJ1-1, with D unresolved. V was pared by 2 bases and J by 0 bases, with 7 bases between. Per the germline V gene, CDR1 is MNHEY and CDR2 is SVGAGI. The CDR3 contains 14 residues. The CDR3 region has the DNA TGTGCCAGCAGTTACATCGGGTTGAACACTGAAGCTTTCTTT. This codes for CASSYIGLNTEAFF.

A few counts support this clonotype. The V gene is TRBV12-3 or TRBV12-4, the J gene TRBJ2-5; 7 nucleotides match TRBD2. The CDR3 consists of 16 residues. V lost 2 bases to trimming and J lost 3 bases; unmatched junction nucleotides: 9. The CDR3 is CASSLWGLSGEETQYF. The CDR3 DNA sequence: TGTGCCAGCAGTTTATGGGGACTATCAGGAGAAGAGACCCAGTACTTC.

The V call is TRBV24-1, the J call TRBJ1-2, with a tentative D call TRBD1 (5 bases). Germline lookup yields CDR1 KGHDR and CDR2 SFDVKD. This CDR3 region has 14 residues. V was pared by 3 bases and J by 5 bases, with 12 bases between. Here the CDR3 reads CATSDGAYGYGYTF. The CDR3 DNA is TGTGCCACCAGTGATGGGGCCTATGGGTATGGCTACACCTTC.

The chain has TRBV3-1 and TRBJ1-1; no definite D call. The CDR3 is 15 amino acids. Between the trimmed V and J ends, which lost 3 bases and 1 base, there was a span of 12 bases. CDR1 is LGHDT and CDR2 is YNNKEL in the germline V gene (reference sequence). The CDR3 here is CASSHSDFSNTEAFF. The CDR3 DNA follows: TGTGCCAGCAGCCATAGTGACTTTTCGAACACTGAAGCTTTCTTT.

There are many counts of this clonotype. The rearrangement links TRBV5-1 to TRBJ2-1; D might be TRBD2 (5 bases). This CDR3 region has 15 residues. Trimming pared 0 bases from V and 5 bases from J, leaving 12 bases between. Germline V CDR1 and CDR2: SGHRS, YFSETQ. CDR3: CASSLVNRADNEQFF. Written as DNA, the CDR3 is TGCGCCAGCAGCTTGGTGAATAGAGCGGACAATGAGCAGTTCTTC.

This clonotype was counted between two and nine times. The chain links TRBV27 to TRBJ1-1, with a possible D match to TRBD1 (6 bases). Trimming took off 5 bases at V and 4 bases at J, with 20 bases between the two ends. CDR1 and CDR2 from the germline V gene are MNHEY and SMNVEV (reference sequence). The CDR3 spans 16 residues. For the CDR3, the DNA is TGTGCCAGCAGTCATGGGTTCGGGCAGGGGACCACTGAAGCTTTCTTT. The encoded protein is CASSHGFGQGTTEAFF.

This chain links TRBV18 with TRBJ2-1, with a tentative D call TRBD2 (5 bases). This CDR3 region has 13 residues. V lost 8 bases and J 9 bases, leaving 17 bases between the germline ends. Germline loops: CDR1 KGHSH, CDR2 LQKENI. CDR3: CASPRTVDSEQFF. DNA of the CDR3: TGTGCCAGCCCTCGGACTGTAGATAGTGAGCAGTTCTTC.

The chain carries TRBV12-3 or TRBV12-4 and TRBJ2-7; 11 nucleotides match TRBD1. V lost 6 bases and J lost 6; bases outside the gene matches: 7. This CDR3 comprises 14 residues. CDR3 protein: CASSMGTGGREQYF. As DNA, the CDR3 is TGTGCCAGCAGCATGGGGACAGGGGGACGCGAGCAGTACTTC.

This clonotype was detected only a few times. The chain is built from TRBV6-5 and TRBJ1-2; D uncertain. Germline-derived CDR1 and CDR2 are MNHEY and SVGAGI. The CDR3 has 13 amino acids. V was pared by 0 bases and J by 7 bases, with 9 bases between. This CDR3 reads CASSYSGRAGYTF. CDR3 bases: TGTGCCAGCAGTTACTCGGGAAGGGCTGGCTACACCTTC.

Only a few counts were recorded for this clonotype. The chain combines TRBV7-2 with TRBJ1-5; TRBD1 might be the D (6 bases). The ends were cut back, 5 bases at V and 0 bases at J, with 11 bases in the middle. The CDR3 is 15 residues long. Germline CDR1 reads SGHTA; CDR2 reads FQGNSA. CDR3 coding DNA: TGTGCCAGCAGCCGAACAGGGTATAGCAATCAGCCCCAGCATTTT. It yields the protein CASSRTGYSNQPQHF.

The V and J genes are TRBV7-9 and TRBJ2-1; D gene unclear. CDR1 SEHNR and CDR2 FQNEAQ come from the germline V gene (reference sequence). The CDR3 has 12 residues. Trimming stripped 5 bases from V and 7 bases from J, with 9 bases between. CDR3 in amino acids: CASSVSGNEQFF. DNA for the CDR3: TGTGCCAGCAGCGTCTCAGGAAATGAGCAGTTCTTC.

This chain uses TRBV20-1 with TRBJ2-1; D remains ambiguous. The ends were cut back, 2 bases at V and 3 bases at J, with 17 bases in the middle. The CDR3 contains 16 residues. Per germline, CDR1 DFQATT and CDR2 SNEGSKA (reference sequence). The CDR3 sequence is CSARSPPGSLYNEQFF. Written as DNA, the CDR3 is TGCAGTGCTAGAAGCCCGCCCGGGTCCCTCTACAATGAGCAGTTCTTC.

This chain uses TRBV9 with TRBJ2-5, with a possible D match to TRBD1 (5 bases). Deletions cut 0 bases from V and 2 bases from J, with 11 bases between. CDR1 and CDR2 (germline): SGDLS, YYNGEE. The CDR3 runs 15 residues. The CDR3 loop reads CASSVEAGNQETQYF. CDR3 sequence (DNA): TGTGCCAGCAGCGTAGAGGCAGGGAATCAAGAGACCCAGTACTTC.

The chain couples TRBV6-2 or TRBV6-3 to TRBJ2-7, with 7 bases matching TRBD1. The V gene end was trimmed by 7 bases and the J gene end by 3 bases; junction bases not matched to a gene: 12. CDR1 and CDR2 (germline): MNHEY, SVGEGT. CDR3 length: 15 residues. DNA of the CDR3: TGTGCCAGCACCACCAATCCCAGGGGGAACTACGAGCAGTACTTC. This codes for CASTTNPRGNYEQYF.

The genes are TRBV12-3 or TRBV12-4 and TRBJ1-2; no firm D call. Trimming removed 6 bases from V and 7 bases from J, with 18 bases in between. This CDR3 region has 14 residues. CDR3 bases: TGTGCCAGCAGGTCAACCGGACGGTACTGTGGCTACACCTTC. Protein sequence: CASRSTGRYCGYTF.

This clonotype was detected only once. This chain uses TRBV29-1 with TRBJ1-2; tentative D call: TRBD1 (5 bases). V lost 4 bases and J lost 3, with 6 bases in between. This CDR3 region has 11 residues. Germline V gene sequence: CDR1 SQVTM, CDR2 ANQGSEA. In nucleotides, the CDR3 is TGCAGCGTTGGAGGGGACTATGGCTACACCTTC. This codes for CSVGGDYGYTF.

V and J are TRBV27 and TRBJ2-1; 8 bases agree with TRBD2. Germline values: CDR1 MNHEY, CDR2 SMNVEV (reference sequence). The CDR3 has 15 amino acids. V trimming: 4 bases; J trimming: 7 bases; junction bases outside the gene matches: 9. The CDR3 DNA follows: TGTGCCAGCAGTTACCTCGGGACTAGTGGGAATGAGCAGTTCTTC. Amino acids: CASSYLGTSGNEQFF.

This clonotype appeared a few times. The rearrangement joins TRBV6-1 to TRBJ1-2, with D possibly TRBD1 on 6 matching bases. Trimming cost V 6 bases and J 5 bases, with 25 bases left between them. The CDR3 spans 17 residues. Germline CDR1 MNHNS, CDR2 SASEGT. The CDR3 DNA reads TGTGCCAGCAGCCACAGGGAAGGGCAACCCGCGACATATGGCTACACCTTC. Translated: CASSHREGQPATYGYTF.